This T cell receptor beta chain was recorded in a study of cytomegalovirus exposure and HLA in healthy donors (dated by TCRdb to about 2017). Looking at the study overall: An earlier analysis of roughly 610 of the donors reported under 300 Gb of sequence data and around 100 million unique TCR beta sequences obtained from 150 million to 200 million T cells. An earlier analysis of about 600 of the donors used high-throughput TCR beta sequencing to judge whether each TCR beta V gene segment behaved as functional or pseudogenic. High-throughput TCR immunosequencing, statistical association of individual TCRs with disease status, and machine learning were combined to predict cytomegalovirus infection status. Several DR-DQ haplotypes were treated as single units for association and clustering because of strong linkage in the cohort. The number of donors typed differed by locus, with about 629-630 for A, B, C, DRB1 and DQB1, 522 for DQA1, over 600 for DPA1, and 450 to 480 for DPB1. A later genetic analysis used genome-wide SNP genotypes for about three fifths of the roughly 700 donors, treating that subset as a discovery cohort. Among the roughly 410 genotyped donors, around 81% belonged to the genetic ancestry cluster associated with self-reported Caucasian donors. In the later analysis, no new phenotypic data were used to find candidate immune exposures; instead, reliance was placed on TCR beta sequences and their occurrence across donors. The aim of the study was to test whether cataloging public T cell receptors could identify signatures of past pathogen exposure. The T cell repertoires of several hundred subjects were profiled by immunosequencing and related to cytomegalovirus serostatus. Donor age, sex, ethnicity and CMV serostatus were collected together with the repertoire data. Along with the approximately 650-subject first cohort, a separate validation cohort of approximately 110 different subjects was used. Every discovery cohort repertoire had been produced on one sequencing platform. An early release that covered roughly 600 HLA-typed donors contained approximately 300 gigabases of sequencing data and around 85 million unique TCR sequences. Both class I and class II loci were covered by HLA typing, at four-digit resolution. A later analysis re-examined previously published TCR beta repertoires from 500 to 700 donors and added high-resolution HLA genotyping to investigate patterns of TCR occurrence. On average, roughly 250,000 unique TCR beta nucleotide sequences were sequenced per donor among 398 genotyped donors of the cohort, with approximately 18% of those sequences being non-productive. What the authors observed across the whole study: Most TCR sequences were observed very rarely across donors, whereas some public TCRs were present in many individuals. Immune exposure information for the cohort was limited to CMV serostatus. A further reported finding was that TCR beta sequences accurately predicted the HLA-A and HLA-B alleles for most subjects in the first cohort. A later analysis found that HLA-associated TCR beta chains were more clonally expanded and had lower generation probabilities than equally common non-associated chains. This cohort had only TCR beta chains sequenced, and the lack of alpha or paired-chain data limited which features could be detected. According to a later analysis, most CMV-associated TCR beta chains appeared to be HLA-restricted, and the HLA associations seemed to be driven largely by CMV exposure. Because HLA typing was unavailable for some donors at each locus, only the typed subset was used in association tests. According to a later analysis, parvovirus B19, influenza, CMV and Epstein-Barr virus appeared linked to several top co-occurrence clusters. Some IMGT-functional V segments, including TRBV6-2 and TRBV6-3, could not be told apart with the 87-base-pair reads, so those segments were excluded. The sequencing pipeline was judged likely to have produced a cluster of highly shared sequence variants as a technical artifact. The study listed approximately 160 TCR beta chains as associated with cytomegalovirus. According to a later analysis, TCR association rates differed among HLA loci, with DRB1 alleles showing the most associated TCRs and HLA-C alleles showing the fewest. V-gene and J-gene trimming of TCR beta chains was associated with a missense DCLRE1C variant in a later genetic analysis, and the association was replicated in an independent cohort. In vitro tests confirmed that three of the cytomegalovirus-associated TCR beta chains recognize cytomegalovirus antigens. In an earlier analysis of some 550 of the donors, most TCR beta V segments were observed in productive rearrangements about 87% or about 30% of the time, broadly matching IMGT annotations. Because counts were too low, seventeen rarely observed V segments, including chromosome 9 orphons, were left out of the earlier analysis of approximately 580 of the donors. In both the original and validation cohorts, the classifier was reported to diagnose cytomegalovirus status with high specificity and sensitivity. A later analysis associated 16,951 TCR beta sequences with specific HLA alleles at a false discovery rate of 0.05. The authors suggested that the approach could potentially be generalized to other disease states and immunological phenotypes. Strong co-occurrence of HLA alleles, especially DR and DQ, made assigning TCR associations to individual alleles difficult. Compared with the roughly 720-donor mean, donors in an Asian-associated ancestry cluster had fewer N-insertions in productive TCRs, according to a later genetic analysis. Correlated functional status among segregating V segments might reflect linkage disequilibrium, but an unknown experimental factor could not be ruled out. Sequencing depth was assumed to be roughly uniform across donors in the presence/absence analyses, though that assumption may not hold.

With regard to this clone: It has no known antigen specificity. The record has no base qualities; no much larger clone is one base away.

At the junction V is shortened by 6 bases and J by 0 bases, with 6 bases in between. The germline V gene supplies CDR1 SGHTA and CDR2 FQGTGA. From its cysteine to its phenylalanine, the CDR3 spans 13 amino acids. Here the CDR3 DNA is all that survives: 39 bases in frame from base 1. Libraries were prepared through the immunoSEQ multiplex PCR assay. A mixture of 60 forward primers for TCR Vbeta segments and 13 reverse primers for TCR Jbeta segments was used in the multiplex PCR. The CDR3 region of rearranged TCR beta genes was amplified from genomic DNA with a multiplex PCR assay. Amplified TCR beta libraries were sequenced as 87-base-pair reads on the Illumina HiSeq System. The authors' analysis ran thus. In a later analysis, about 80 million unique TCR beta chains were counted across the roughly 610 repertoires, and around 11 million of these chains were shared by at least two donors. A nearest-neighbor algorithm error-corrected the raw reads and collapsed the reads into unique sequences, merging closely related sequences to remove PCR and sequencing errors. V, D and J gene segments were assigned by aligning CDR3 sequences to IMGT reference sequences. For a sequence to be retained, a match of at least six nucleotides to both a V gene segment and a J gene segment was required. A rearrangement counted as productive if the CDR3 had no stop codons and remained in frame with V and J, and every other rearrangement counted as non-productive. Following IMGT convention, CDR3 was defined as the stretch from the second conserved V-encoded cysteine to the conserved J-encoded phenylalanine. The earlier analysis of more than 450 of the donors excluded sequences that lacked an unambiguous match to a single V gene segment. In an earlier analysis of approximately 550 of the donors, V segments were called functional above 56.7% productive rearrangements and were called segregating when the between-donor standard deviation exceeded 5%. A statistical classification framework was developed to diagnose cytomegalovirus status using the catalog of TCR beta chain sequences. In a later analysis, V and J genes were assigned by comparing TCR nucleotide sequences against IMGT/GENE-DB human TR gene sequences. Using the TCRdist pipeline, a later analysis assigned CDR3 sequences along with most-parsimonious VDJ recombination scenarios. In a later analysis, each TCR beta chain was defined by its CDR3 amino acid sequence together with its V-gene family, and reads lacking a unique V-gene family were excluded. To address suspected cross-contamination and a sequencing artifact, a later analysis removed 450 to 700 highly shared, low-generation-probability nucleotide sequences. In a later analysis, a clonal expansion index for each public chain was calculated from normalized within-repertoire ranks of inferred template counts. In a later analysis, generation probabilities were computed using a VDJ recombination model fitted to out-of-frame rearrangements, and the results were checked against IGoR. In a later analysis, TCR-TCR, TCR-HLA and TCR-CMV co-occurrence was scored with hypergeometric tests, and a repertoire-size bias correction was applied to TCR pairs. In a later analysis, false discovery rates were estimated by permuting HLA or CMV assignments 20 times. A later analysis grouped co-occurring TCRs with DBSCAN, adding TCRdist sequence similarity when clustering within HLA-allele-positive subsets. Repertoires with fewer than 30,000 or more than 120,000 public chains, plus five repertoires with anomalous nucleotide sharing, were excluded from co-occurrence clustering. Held by TCRdb, this immuneACCESS table contains in-frame sequences only and omits some clones. Under half of the omission traces to an unresolved V gene where checked; the cause of the rest is unknown. V and J calls and clone size are as listed in that table; D and trimming were resolved from the DNA. The sample profile shows fewer than 200,000 clones; roughly four fifths of them were found once. The top ten clones comprise about 1.6% of the sample.

In total, 666 healthy bone marrow donors made up the cohort. At the time of sampling, all cohort members were nominally healthy, though unrecorded immune exposures were likely present. The donor was CMV seronegative and was included in the group of around 320 seronegative cohort members. A peripheral blood sample was collected from each donor, and TCR beta sequencing was performed on peripheral blood mononuclear cells. Genomic DNA extraction from the blood cell samples was performed with the Qiagen DNeasy Blood Extraction Kit. Recombination connected TRBV7-3 to TRBJ1-3; there is no confident call for the D gene. The source material was PBMCs. This receptor was obtained from a man aged 50 or older in good health and CMV-seronegative. The CDR3 loop reads CASREHSGNTIYF. The sequence in DNA is TGTGCCAGCAGGGAGCACTCTGGAAACACCATATATTTT.